The rows below give T cell receptor beta chains drawn from one sample of a study of cytomegalovirus exposure and HLA in healthy donors. Method: immunoSEQ multiplex PCR; TCRdb's copy keeps in-frame clones and lacks some. This sample carries roughly 100,000 clones, about 60% of them seen once, and the ten largest clones take 4% to 5.5%. The sequencing input was PBMCs. These receptors were taken from a human donor in good health. Both conserved end residues are trimmed from each CDR3.

j_gene	v_gene	CDR3aa
TRBJ2-1	TRBV27	ASSLDRFSYNEQF
TRBJ2-2	TRBV30	ARTANTGELF
TRBJ2-3	TRBV27	ASSLRVGQGPDTQY
TRBJ1-3	TRBV29-1	SVLGAGNTIY
TRBJ1-4	TRBV2	ASALERGFSEKLF
TRBJ2-5	TRBV15	ATSRGPGLQYQETQY
TRBJ1-6	TRBV6-1	ASSGSSRGGNSPLH
TRBJ2-7	TRBV28	ASSSTGTGGFYEQY
.	TRBV5-6	ASSFSGSSYEQY
TRBJ2-1	TRBV7-9	ASSQRQGNNEQF
TRBJ2-1	TRBV7-9	ASSYPRGETYNEQF
TRBJ2-1	TRBV12-5	ASGLGTVGNEQF
TRBJ2-2	TRBV7-9	ASSLGSGFWTGELF
TRBJ2-6	TRBV2	ASSDGDSGANVLT
TRBJ1-1	TRBV9	ASSADRNHTEAF
TRBJ2-5	TRBV7-9	ASSLVRLAEETQY
TRBJ1-1	TRBV15	ATSRVMTSNTEAF
TRBJ1-1	TRBV6-5	ASSGLGGDTEAF
TRBJ1-5	TRBV27	ASSYADRAQNGNQPQH
TRBJ2-3	TRBV2	ASSEGLAPDTQY
TRBJ2-7	TRBV27	ASRPWDTSSYEQY
TRBJ2-3	TRBV28	AGGAGASTDTQY
TRBJ2-1	TRBV6-1	ASSEGRRLVNIDDEQF
TRBJ1-5	TRBV7-2	ASSIGGIGNQPQH
TRBJ2-1	TRBV19	ASSIGLAGVANEQF
TRBJ1-4	TRBV30	AWKGQLLSSNEKLF
TRBJ2-1	TRBV29-1	SVDGTSGYNEQF
TRBJ2-5	TRBV10-3	AISERQGQETQY
TRBJ2-1	TRBV7-2	ASSSGAGSYNEQF
TRBJ2-7	TRBV5-1	ASSTNRGGSYEQY
TRBJ1-2	TRBV6-6	ASSYPGGVYGYT
TRBJ1-2	TRBV12-5	ASGLTGGSYGYT
TRBJ2-3	TRBV2	ATSGGATDTQY
TRBJ1-5	TRBV19	ASSISQGAGQPQH
TRBJ1-2	TRBV19	ASSIANRDRGRRGYT
TRBJ1-1	TRBV13	ASSLSGQRTNTEAF
TRBJ2-5	TRBV5-1	ASSIGTTGETQY
TRBJ2-2	TRBV2	ASSDPQYTGELF
TRBJ1-5	TRBV7-9	ASSSQTGGSNQPQH
TRBJ1-4	TRBV19	AAKRGTANEKLF
TRBJ2-3	TRBV7-9	ASSLLDTQY
TRBJ2-3	TRBV4-1	ASSQVASGRVGSTDTQY
TRBJ2-3	TRBV4-1	ASSRTGQGWDTQY
TRBJ2-1	TRBV11-2	ASSSGLAGYYNEQF
TRBJ2-1	TRBV7-8	ASSLQGRGDNEQF
TRBJ2-3	TRBV29-1	SLSQGTSTDTQY
TRBJ1-1	TRBV23-1	ASSHQGRTTEAF
TRBJ2-5	TRBV27	ASSLGSGTLFQETQY
TRBJ2-7	TRBV20-1	SAPDSYEQY
TRBJ2-3	TRBV7-8	SSSLGIGRTDTQY
TRBJ2-1	TRBV27	ASSYAGLGNEQF
TRBJ2-7	TRBV7-8	ASSLGRESSYEQY
TRBJ2-1	TRBV27	ASSSLADLYNEQF
TRBJ2-5	TRBV6-5	ASGRGQAKAGQY
TRBJ2-2	TRBV30	AWSERDTGELF
TRBJ1-1	TRBV27	ASSPGRYTEAF
TRBJ2-7	TRBV19	ASSPLLAGGPQEQY